The 22 T cell receptor beta chains reported below all come from one sample, sequenced in a study of CD8+ T cells in alopecia areata. Treatment in this sample: oral pan-JAK inhibitor, 5-10 mg twice daily. The sequencing template was cDNA reverse transcribed from extracted RNA. The protocol was immunoSEQ multiplex PCR, while the TCRdb copy is restricted to in-frame clones and leaves out a portion. The table lists 200,000 or so clones, about 62% of them singletons, with about 5% in the top ten. The sample was CD4+ T cells sorted from blood, taken at week 24, from a patient treated with tofacitinib. Source of these receptors: a human donor with alopecia areata.

J is TRBJ1-1 and V is TRBV4-3; D is ambiguous. The ends were cut back, 0 bases at V and 4 bases at J, with 12 bases in the middle. From germline, CDR1 is LGHNA and CDR2 YSLEER. The length of the CDR3 is 15 residues. The CDR3, as DNA: TGCGCCAGCAGCCAAGATTCCGGAGGGCCCACTGAAGCTTTCTTT. This translates into CASSQDSGGPTEAFF.

The J gene is TRBJ2-6, the V gene TRBV2; a weak D match, TRBD2 (5 bases). The germline V gene has CDR1 SNHLY and CDR2 FYNNEI. V shed 5 bases and J shed 10 bases, with 12 bases lying between them. This CDR3 has 13 amino acids. The CDR3 region has the DNA TGTGCCAGCAGTTATAAAACGGGGAACGTCCTGACTTTC. This codes for CASSYKTGNVLTF.

The gene calls are TRBV4-3 and TRBJ2-5; 7 nucleotides align to TRBD2. Germline CDR1 and CDR2: LGHNA and YSLEER. The CDR3 spans 15 residues. After removal of 0 bases from V and 5 bases from J, the junction contained 6 bases not matched to a gene. CDR3 protein: CASSQDGRSHETQYF. CDR3 bases: TGCGCCAGCAGCCAAGACGGGAGGTCTCATGAGACCCAGTACTTC.

The chain employs TRBV5-4 and TRBJ2-1; D is possibly TRBD1 or TRBD2 (7 bases each). In germline, CDR1 is SGHNT, CDR2 YYREEE (reference sequence). The CDR3 extends over 17 amino acids. The V end lost 2 bases, the J end lost 6 bases, and 21 bases lay between the germline ends. CDR3 sequence reads: CASSLTRQGGSINEQFF. The CDR3 coding sequence is TGTGCCAGCAGCTTAACTCGACAGGGAGGGTCCATCAATGAGCAGTTCTTC.

The chain combines TRBV30 with TRBJ2-2; TRBD2 is a possible D gene (5 bases). Trimming cost V 1 base and J 5 bases, with 14 bases left between them. Germline CDR1 GTSNPN, CDR2 SVGIG (reference sequence). The CDR3 covers 15 residues. CDR3 sequence reads: CAWSGGSGVTGELFF. DNA of the CDR3: TGTGCCTGGAGTGGAGGGAGTGGAGTAACCGGGGAGCTGTTTTTT.

This chain joins TRBV9 and TRBJ2-3, with D tentatively TRBD1 (5 bases). Trimming left V 2 bases short and J 3 bases short, with 7 bases between. This CDR3 has 13 amino acids. Per the germline V gene, CDR1 is SGDLS and CDR2 is YYNGEE. CDR3 region: CASSVQGTDTQYF. DNA of the CDR3: TGTGCCAGCAGCGTCCAGGGTACAGATACGCAGTATTTT.

The chain carries TRBV30 and TRBJ1-4; possible D gene TRBD1, 5 bases. The V end lost 5 bases, the J end lost 7 bases, and 14 bases lay between the germline ends. Germline CDR1 GTSNPN, CDR2 SVGIG (reference sequence). This CDR3 contains 13 residues. CDR3 coding DNA: TGTGCCTGGGGCGCAGGGCGCGGTGAAAAACTGTTTTTT. It codes for CAWGAGRGEKLFF.

The chain is built from TRBV10-3 and TRBJ1-2; D is possibly TRBD1 (6 bases). The V end lost 6 bases, the J end lost 2 bases, and 19 bases lay between the germline ends. Germline lookup yields CDR1 ENHRY and CDR2 SYGVKD. CDR3 size: 16 residues. The CDR3: CAISLPPGGQNYGYTF. CDR3 bases: TGTGCCATCAGCCTCCCTCCGGGTGGACAGAACTATGGCTACACCTTC.

This clone has a count of ten or more. The CDR3 spells CASSLSVSADTQYF. The CDR3 region has the DNA TGTGCCAGCAGCTTATCAGTTTCCGCAGATACGCAGTATTTT. The chain has TRBV7-2 and TRBJ2-3; D remains unclear. The germline CDR1 and CDR2 sequences are SGHTA and FQGNSA. With 2 bases removed from V and 4 bases from J, the gap between germline ends came to 10 bases. The CDR3 loop spans 14 amino acids.

The V gene is TRBV29-1, the J gene TRBJ2-5; a possible D gene is TRBD2 (6 bases). The germline gives CDR1 SQVTM, CDR2 ANQGSEA. The CDR3 is made up of 15 amino acids. V was clipped by 3 bases and J by 3 bases, with 17 bases between them. CDR3 region: CSVDLPTSTEETQYF. CDR3 DNA: TGCAGCGTTGATTTGCCTACTAGCACCGAAGAGACCCAGTACTTC.

This clone was detected only a few times. The CDR3 region is CASSLAATRDTQYF. DNA for the CDR3: TGTGCCAGCAGTTTGGCGGCTACCAGAGATACGCAGTATTTT. J is TRBJ2-3 and V is TRBV27; no clear D gene. CDR1 is MNHEY and CDR2 is SMNVEV in the germline V gene (reference sequence). V gave up 3 bases and J gave up 5 bases, with 12 bases separating them. This CDR3 comprises 14 residues.

The J gene is TRBJ1-2, the V gene TRBV25-1; D gene ambiguous. Germline V lookup: CDR1 MGHDK, CDR2 SYGVNS. The CDR3 loop spans 13 amino acids. The V end was cut by 2 bases, the J end by 6 bases, with 10 bases between. This CDR3 is CASSEVWDDGYTF. CDR3 in DNA: TGTGCCAGCAGTGAAGTTTGGGATGATGGCTACACCTTC.

The CDR3 sequence: CASSRGNGYTF. The CDR3 coding sequence is TGTGCCAGCTCCCGAGGGAATGGCTACACCTTC. The V call is TRBV6-5, the J call TRBJ1-2; D is unresolved. The ends were cut back, 8 bases at V and 6 bases at J, with 10 bases in the middle. The length of the CDR3 is 11 residues. Germline CDR1 MNHEY, CDR2 SVGAGI.

The rearrangement joins TRBV9 to TRBJ2-7, with 7 positions matching TRBD1. Trimming took 4 bases from V and 0 from J; bases not matched to a gene: 4. The germline gives CDR1 SGDLS, CDR2 YYNGEE. The CDR3 totals 14 residues. CDR3 loop: CASSRDSHSYEQYF. CDR3 DNA: TGTGCCAGCAGCAGGGACAGCCACTCCTACGAGCAGTACTTC.

The V call is TRBV5-1, the J call TRBJ2-7, with TRBD2 matching 9 bases. Germline CDR1 and CDR2: SGHRS and YFSETQ. The CDR3 runs to 18 residues. With V trimmed by 0 bases and J by 0 bases, 10 bases remained unmatched. The CDR3 protein is CASSLVGLAGPSSYEQYF. The CDR3 nucleotides are TGCGCCAGCAGCTTGGTGGGGCTAGCGGGACCTAGCTCCTACGAGCAGTACTTC.

The V gene is TRBV10-3, the J gene TRBJ2-5; no clear D. The germline CDR1 and CDR2 sequences are ENHRY and SYGVKD. The V end was cut by 6 bases, the J end by 2 bases, with 4 bases between. This CDR3 is built from 11 residues. The CDR3 nucleotides are TGTGCCATCAGGGAACAAGAGACCCAGTACTTC. It yields the protein CAIREQETQYF.

This clone turned up a few times. The rearrangement uses TRBV30 and TRBJ1-4; 9 bases agree with TRBD1. CDR3 length: 14 amino acids. V shed 4 bases and J 6 bases; nucleotides not matched to a gene: 6. The germline V gene has CDR1 GTSNPN and CDR2 SVGIG (reference sequence). The DNA for the CDR3 is TGTGCCTGGAATCCCGGGACAGGGCATGAAAAACTGTTTTTT. It is translated as CAWNPGTGHEKLFF. Full variable domain (outside the CDR3, taken from reference TRBV30 and TRBJ1-4): SQTIHQWPATLVQPVGSPLSLECTVEGTSNPNLYWYRQAAGRGLQLLFYSVGIGQISSEVPQNLSASRPQDRQFILSSKKLLLSDSGFYLCAWNPGTGHEKLFFGSGTQLSVL.

The V call is TRBV12-5, the J call TRBJ2-3; 7 bases agree with TRBD2. Germline CDR1 reads LGHNT; CDR2 reads FRNRAP. The CDR3 has 16 residues. J gave up 5 bases and V 5 bases, and 13 bases lay outside the gene matches. The CDR3 is CASGTVGLDGLDTQYF. DNA of the CDR3: TGTGCTAGTGGTACCGTAGGACTAGACGGTCTAGATACGCAGTATTTT.

The CDR3 reads CSGGRGGNTGELFF. The DNA of the CDR3 is TGCAGCGGAGGGAGAGGGGGCAACACCGGGGAGCTGTTTTTT. This rearrangement joins TRBV29-1 to TRBJ2-2; 7 bases are shared with TRBD1. The J segment lost 2 bases and the V segment lost 7 bases, leaving 7 bases of the junction unmatched. CDR3 length equals 14 residues. Germline lookup yields CDR1 SQVTM and CDR2 ANQGSEA.

There are a few counts of this clone. V gene TRBV5-1 combines with J gene TRBJ1-1; TRBD1 might be the D (5 bases). The length of the CDR3 is 12 residues. Per the germline V gene, CDR1 is SGHRS and CDR2 is YFSETQ. V was trimmed by 7 bases and J by 0 bases, leaving 7 bases between them. The CDR3 here is CASGDLNTEAFF. As DNA, the CDR3 is TGCGCCAGCGGGGACTTGAACACTGAAGCTTTCTTT.

The chain carries TRBV5-1 and TRBJ2-7, with TRBD1 identical over 9 bases. The CDR3 has 15 amino acids. Germline CDR1 reads SGHRS; CDR2 reads YFSETQ. After removal of 5 bases from V and 1 base from J, the junction contained 7 bases not matched to a gene. CDR3: CASREGTGLSYEQYF. The CDR3 DNA reads as TGCGCCAGCAGGGAAGGGACAGGGTTGTCCTACGAGCAGTACTTC.

Regarding this clone: The same CDR3 is also encoded by other DNA sequences in this sample. This rearrangement joins TRBV4-3 to TRBJ2-7, with 9 bases lining up with TRBD2. The V segment lost 3 bases and the J segment 3 bases; nucleotides outside the gene matches: 3. CDR1 is LGHNA and CDR2 is YSLEER in the germline V gene. The CDR3 contains 14 residues. CDR3 amino acids: CASSHRLADYEQYF. In DNA, the CDR3 is TGCGCCAGCAGCCACCGACTAGCGGACTACGAGCAGTACTTC.